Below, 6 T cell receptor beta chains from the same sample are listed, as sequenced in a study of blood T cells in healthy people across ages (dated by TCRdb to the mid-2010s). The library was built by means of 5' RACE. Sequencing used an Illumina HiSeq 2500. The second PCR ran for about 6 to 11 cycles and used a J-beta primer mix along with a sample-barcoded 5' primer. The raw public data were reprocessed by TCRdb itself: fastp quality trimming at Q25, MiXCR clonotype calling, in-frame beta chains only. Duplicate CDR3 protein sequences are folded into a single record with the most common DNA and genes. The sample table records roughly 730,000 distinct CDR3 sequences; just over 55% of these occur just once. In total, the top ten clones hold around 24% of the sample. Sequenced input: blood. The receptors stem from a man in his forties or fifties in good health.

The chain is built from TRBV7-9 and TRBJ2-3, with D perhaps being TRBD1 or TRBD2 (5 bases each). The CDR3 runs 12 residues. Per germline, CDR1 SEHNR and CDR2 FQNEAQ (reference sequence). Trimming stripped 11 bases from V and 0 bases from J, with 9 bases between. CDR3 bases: TGTGCCGGGGGTCGGAGCACAGATACGCAGTATTTT. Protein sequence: CAGGRSTDTQYF.

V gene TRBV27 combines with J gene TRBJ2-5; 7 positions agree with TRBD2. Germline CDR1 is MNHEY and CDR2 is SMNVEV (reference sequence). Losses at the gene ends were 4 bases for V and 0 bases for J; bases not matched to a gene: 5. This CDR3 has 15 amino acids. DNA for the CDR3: TGTGCCAGCAGTTGGGGGGGGGTCGACCAAGAGACCCAGTACTTC. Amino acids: CASSWGGVDQETQYF.

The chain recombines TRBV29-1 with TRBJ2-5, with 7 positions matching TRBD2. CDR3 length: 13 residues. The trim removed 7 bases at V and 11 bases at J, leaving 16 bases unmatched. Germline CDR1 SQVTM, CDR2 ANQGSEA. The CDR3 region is CSASGPNPHEQYF. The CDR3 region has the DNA TGCAGCGCTAGCGGACCGAACCCGCATGAGCAGTACTTC.

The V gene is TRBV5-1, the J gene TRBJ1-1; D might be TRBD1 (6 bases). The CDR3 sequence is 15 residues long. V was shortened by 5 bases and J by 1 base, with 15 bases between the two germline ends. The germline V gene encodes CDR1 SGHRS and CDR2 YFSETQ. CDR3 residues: CASSLQGGENTEAFF. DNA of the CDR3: TGCGCCAGCAGTCTACAGGGTGGGGAGAACACTGAAGCTTTCTTT.

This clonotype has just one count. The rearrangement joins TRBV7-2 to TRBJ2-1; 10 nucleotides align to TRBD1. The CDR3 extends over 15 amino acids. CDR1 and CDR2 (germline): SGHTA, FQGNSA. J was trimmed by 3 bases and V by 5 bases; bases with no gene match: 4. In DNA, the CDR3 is TGTGCCAGCAGCGGACGGGACAGGGGCTACAATGAGCAGTTCTTC. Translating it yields CASSGRDRGYNEQFF.

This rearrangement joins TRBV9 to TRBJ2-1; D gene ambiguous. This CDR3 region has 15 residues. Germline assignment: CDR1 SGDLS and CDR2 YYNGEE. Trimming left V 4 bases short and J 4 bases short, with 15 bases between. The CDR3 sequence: CASSRSGSHYNEQFF. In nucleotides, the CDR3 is TGTGCCAGCAGCCGTAGTGGGTCACATTACAATGAGCAGTTCTTC.